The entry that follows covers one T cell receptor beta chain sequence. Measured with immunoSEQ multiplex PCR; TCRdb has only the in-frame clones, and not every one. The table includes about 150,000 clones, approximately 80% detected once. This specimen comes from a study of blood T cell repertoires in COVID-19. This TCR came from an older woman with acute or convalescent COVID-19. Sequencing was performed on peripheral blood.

Here the CDR3 reads CASSILVPGQPQHF. The CDR3 DNA reads as TGTGCCAGTAGTATCTTGGTCCCGGGGCAGCCCCAGCATTTT. The chain is built from TRBV19 and TRBJ1-5; D not resolved. Germline-derived CDR1 and CDR2 are LNHDA and SQIVND (reference sequence). V was pared by 3 bases and J by 7 bases, with 13 bases between. This CDR3 is 14 amino acids long.